The 16 T cell receptor beta chains reported below all come from one sample, sequenced in a study of graft-versus-host responses after intestinal transplantation. Here immunoSEQ multiplex PCR was the method, and the copy in TCRdb shows in-frame clones only, minus some. Found here are about 100,000 clones, about nine tenths of them singletons; the top ten hold over 0.6%. Their recognized antigens are unknown. Specimen: unstimulated CD4+ T cells sorted from spleen or lymph node cells, collected before transplant. Source of these receptors: a human donor who was the organ donor for an intestinal transplant.

V gene TRBV18 combines with J gene TRBJ2-7, with TRBD1 identical over 9 bases. V lost 5 bases and J lost 4; bases outside the gene matches: 9. This CDR3 has 15 amino acids. CDR1 is KGHSH and CDR2 is LQKENI in the germline V gene. The CDR3 DNA reads as TGTGCCAGCTCAGCGAACAGGGGGCGTGAGTACGAGCAGTACTTC. This codes for CASSANRGREYEQYF.

The V call is TRBV6-5, the J call TRBJ2-5; TRBD1 matches 7 bases. With V trimmed by 6 bases and J by 1 base, 5 bases remained unmatched. Looked up from germline, CDR1 is MNHEY and CDR2 is SVGAGI. This CDR3 is 14 amino acids long. CDR3 DNA: TGTGCCAGCAGCCACGGACAGGTCCAAGAGACCCAGTACTTC. Translation gives CASSHGQVQETQYF.

This chain joins TRBV5-1 and TRBJ1-4; D is possibly TRBD1 (6 bases). Trimming pared 6 bases from V and 5 bases from J, leaving 14 bases between. The germline V gene encodes CDR1 SGHRS and CDR2 YFSETQ. This CDR3 spans 14 amino acids. The CDR3 nucleotides read TGCGCCAGCAAAGCCGGGACACCCAATGAAAAACTGTTTTTT. Translation gives CASKAGTPNEKLFF.

This chain links TRBV5-5 with TRBJ2-2; D is uncertain. V lost 0 bases and J lost 1, with 4 bases in between. The CDR3 consists of 14 residues. CDR1 is SGHKS, CDR2 YYEKEE, per germline (reference sequence). The CDR3 sequence is CASSLDVNTGELFF. The CDR3 DNA reads as TGTGCCAGCAGCTTGGACGTGAACACCGGGGAGCTGTTTTTT.

Only a few counts were recorded for this clone. The chain recombines TRBV7-9 with TRBJ1-1; 9 nucleotides match TRBD1. V dropped 5 bases and J dropped 4; count of bases not matched to a gene: 8. CDR1 and CDR2 (germline): SEHNR, FQNEAQ (reference sequence). The CDR3 sequence is 15 residues long. CDR3 region: CASSPTTGQGTEAFF. The CDR3 bases are TGTGCCAGCAGCCCTACAACGGGACAGGGCACTGAAGCTTTCTTT.

J is TRBJ1-2 and V is TRBV4-1; no clear D. The V gene's germline CDR1 is MGHRA and CDR2 YSYEKL. The CDR3 sequence is 16 residues long. The ends were cut back, 0 bases at V and 2 bases at J, with 13 bases in the middle. CDR3 region: CASSQDRGIMNYGYTF. CDR3 sequence (DNA): TGCGCCAGCAGCCAAGATCGAGGAATTATGAACTATGGCTACACCTTC.

The J gene is TRBJ1-1, the V gene TRBV7-3; 7 nucleotides line up with TRBD1. CDR1 is SGHTA, CDR2 FQGTGA, per germline. V was clipped by 5 bases and J by 0 bases; unmatched bases: 3. The CDR3 loop spans 14 amino acids. In DNA, the CDR3 is TGTGCCAGCAGCCGGGACAGTATGAACACTGAAGCTTTCTTT. Amino acids: CASSRDSMNTEAFF. Variable domain in full (rest from reference TRBV7-3 and TRBJ1-1): GAGVSQTPSNKVTEKGKYVELRCDPISGHTALYWYRQSLGQGPEFLIYFQGTGAADDSGLPNDRFFAVRPEGSVSTLKIQRTERGDSAVYLCASSRDSMNTEAFFGQGTRLTVV.

This rearrangement joins TRBV6-6 to TRBJ1-2; 9 bases are shared with TRBD1. Unmatched junction bases numbered 6, after V lost 9 bases and J lost 4 bases. The germline V gene has CDR1 MNHNY and CDR2 SVGAGI (reference sequence). The CDR3 totals 13 residues. CDR3 DNA sequence: TGTGCCAGTCGGGACAGGGATTCCTATGGCTACACCTTC. Translating gives CASRDRDSYGYTF.

The rearrangement links TRBV19 to TRBJ1-1, with unresolved D. The CDR3 has 10 amino acids. Per the germline V gene, CDR1 is LNHDA and CDR2 is SQIVND (reference sequence). Trimming removed 5 bases at V and 3 bases at J, with 1 base between. The CDR3 region has the DNA TGTGCCAGTAGTGACACTGAAGCTTTCTTT. Encoded protein: CASSDTEAFF. The full variable domain, with the rest looked up from reference TRBV19 and TRBJ1-1, is DGGITQSPKYLFRKEGQNVTLSCEQNLNHDAMYWYRQDPGQGLRLIYYSQIVNDFQKGDIAEGYSVSREKKESFPLTVTSAQKNPTAFYLCASSDTEAFFGQGTRLTVV.

V and J are TRBV9 and TRBJ2-3, with a tentative D call TRBD2 (5 bases). Trimming took 7 bases from V and 2 from J, leaving 8 bases between them. The CDR3 has 12 residues. The germline V gene encodes CDR1 SGDLS and CDR2 YYNGEE. The CDR3 here is CASGSVTDTQYF. The CDR3 nucleotides read TGTGCCAGCGGGAGTGTCACAGATACGCAGTATTTT.

CDR3 residues: CASSLGPAGGNTIYF. In DNA, the CDR3 is TGTGCCAGCAGCTTGGGGCCCGCCGGGGGAAACACCATATATTTT. The chain employs TRBV7-2 and TRBJ1-3; D may be TRBD1 (5 bases). CDR3 length: 15 residues. The germline CDR1 and CDR2 sequences are SGHTA and FQGNSA. V was clipped by 3 bases and J by 4 bases, with 13 bases between them.

The gene calls are TRBV5-1 and TRBJ2-2; D perhaps matches TRBD1 (5 bases). This CDR3 is 14 amino acids long. Trimming left V 2 bases short and J 1 base short, with 6 bases between. Per the germline V gene, CDR1 is SGHRS and CDR2 is YFSETQ. CDR3 bases: TGCGCCAGCAGCTTCACAGGGAACACCGGGGAGCTGTTTTTT. As protein: CASSFTGNTGELFF.

This clone was counted a few times. The chain employs TRBV10-2 and TRBJ1-5, with D maybe TRBD1 (5 bases). Germline V gives CDR1 WSHSY, CDR2 SAAADI. V gave up 6 bases and J gave up 9 bases, with 12 bases separating them. The CDR3 consists of 12 residues. The CDR3 loop reads CASSSQGWPQHF. For the CDR3, the DNA is TGCGCCAGCAGCTCCCAGGGCTGGCCCCAGCATTTT.

The V call is TRBV2, the J call TRBJ1-6; D possibly corresponds to TRBD1 (6 bases). The length of the CDR3 is 15 residues. The germline V gene has CDR1 SNHLY and CDR2 FYNNEI. The ends were cut back, 5 bases at V and 10 bases at J, with 18 bases in the middle. The CDR3 DNA reads as TGTGCCAGCAGTTCAACTTACAGCACAGGGTCACCCCTCCACTTT. As protein: CASSSTYSTGSPLHF.

The rearrangement links TRBV6-5 to TRBJ1-1; D gene ambiguous. V dropped 5 bases and J dropped 5 bases, with 15 bases sitting between them. In germline, CDR1 is MNHEY, CDR2 SVGAGI. The CDR3 is 14 residues long. Written as DNA, the CDR3 is TGTGCCAGCAGTCTATTCACGTTGGGGACTGAAGCTTTCTTT. Amino acid sequence: CASSLFTLGTEAFF.

V gene TRBV19 combines with J gene TRBJ1-4; no firm D call. The V gene lost 5 bases and the J gene lost 7 bases, with 11 bases spanning the gap. CDR1 and CDR2 (germline): LNHDA, SQIVND (reference sequence). This CDR3 has 13 residues. The DNA for the CDR3 is TGTGCCAGTAGTGAGGGCAGGCGTGAAAAACTGTTTTTT. Protein sequence: CASSEGRREKLFF.